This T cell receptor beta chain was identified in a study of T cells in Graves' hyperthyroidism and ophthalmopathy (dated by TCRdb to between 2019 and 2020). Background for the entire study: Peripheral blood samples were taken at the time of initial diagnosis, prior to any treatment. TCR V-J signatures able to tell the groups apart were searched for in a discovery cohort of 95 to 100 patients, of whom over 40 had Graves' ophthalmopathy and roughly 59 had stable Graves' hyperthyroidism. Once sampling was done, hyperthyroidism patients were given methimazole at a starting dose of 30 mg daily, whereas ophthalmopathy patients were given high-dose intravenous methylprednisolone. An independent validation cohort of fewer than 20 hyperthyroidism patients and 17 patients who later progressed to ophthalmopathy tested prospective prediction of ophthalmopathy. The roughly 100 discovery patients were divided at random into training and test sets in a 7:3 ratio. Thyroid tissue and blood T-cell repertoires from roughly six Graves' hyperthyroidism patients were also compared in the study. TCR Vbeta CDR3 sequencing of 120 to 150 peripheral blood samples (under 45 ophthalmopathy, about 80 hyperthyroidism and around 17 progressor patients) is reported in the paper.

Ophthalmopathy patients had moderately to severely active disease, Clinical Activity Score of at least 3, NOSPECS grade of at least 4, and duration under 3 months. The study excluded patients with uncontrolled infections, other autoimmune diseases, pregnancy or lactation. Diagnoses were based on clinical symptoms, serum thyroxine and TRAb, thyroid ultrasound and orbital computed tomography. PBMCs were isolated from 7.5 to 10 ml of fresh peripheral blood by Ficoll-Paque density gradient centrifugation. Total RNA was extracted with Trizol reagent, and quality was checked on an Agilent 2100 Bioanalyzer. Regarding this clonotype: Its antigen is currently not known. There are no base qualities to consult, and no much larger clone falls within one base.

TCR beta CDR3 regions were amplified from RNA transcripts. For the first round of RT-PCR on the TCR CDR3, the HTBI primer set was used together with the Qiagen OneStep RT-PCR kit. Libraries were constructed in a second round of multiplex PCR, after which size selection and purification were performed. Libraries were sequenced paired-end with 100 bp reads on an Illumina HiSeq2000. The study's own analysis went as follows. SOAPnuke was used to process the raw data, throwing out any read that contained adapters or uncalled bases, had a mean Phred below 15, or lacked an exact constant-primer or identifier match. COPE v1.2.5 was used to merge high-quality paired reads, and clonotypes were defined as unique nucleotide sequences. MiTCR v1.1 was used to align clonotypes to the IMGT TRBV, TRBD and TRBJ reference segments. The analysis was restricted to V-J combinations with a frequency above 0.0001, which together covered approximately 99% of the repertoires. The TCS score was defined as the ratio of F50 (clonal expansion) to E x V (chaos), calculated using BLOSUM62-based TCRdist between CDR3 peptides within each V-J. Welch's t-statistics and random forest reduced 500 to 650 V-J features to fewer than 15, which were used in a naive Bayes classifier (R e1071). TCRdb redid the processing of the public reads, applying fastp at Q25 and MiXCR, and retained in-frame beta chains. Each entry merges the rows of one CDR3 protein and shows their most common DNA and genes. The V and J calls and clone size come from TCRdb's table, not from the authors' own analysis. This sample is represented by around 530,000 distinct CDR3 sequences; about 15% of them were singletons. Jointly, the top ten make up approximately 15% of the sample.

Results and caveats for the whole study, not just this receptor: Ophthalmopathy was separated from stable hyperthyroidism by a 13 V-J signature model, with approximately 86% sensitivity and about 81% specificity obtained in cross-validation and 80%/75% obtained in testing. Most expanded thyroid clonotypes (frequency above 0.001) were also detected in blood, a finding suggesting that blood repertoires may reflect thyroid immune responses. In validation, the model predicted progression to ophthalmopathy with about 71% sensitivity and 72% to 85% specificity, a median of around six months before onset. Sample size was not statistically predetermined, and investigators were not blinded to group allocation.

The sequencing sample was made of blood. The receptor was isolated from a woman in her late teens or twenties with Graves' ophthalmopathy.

The base sequence is TGTGCCAGCGCCCTCGGGGGTAGCGGAGATGAGCAGTTCTTC. This encodes CASALGGSGDEQFF. The rearrangement combines TRBV7-3 with TRBJ2-1, with a tentative D gene TRBD2 over 6 matching bases. CDR1 SGHTA and CDR2 FQGTGA were looked up in the germline V gene. Including the terminal cysteine and phenylalanine, the CDR3 comprises 14 residues. The only DNA kept is the CDR3, 42 bases in frame from the first base. Cut back by 8 bases and 8 bases, the V and J ends lie 19 bases apart. Here the CDR3 is joined to the reference TRBV7-3 and TRBJ2-1 genes, and the full variable domain is: GAGVSQTPSNKVTEKGKYVELRCDPISGHTALYWYRQSLGQGPEFLIYFQGTGAADDSGLPNDRFFAVRPEGSVSTLKIQRTERGDSAVYLCASALGGSGDEQFFGPGTRLTVL.